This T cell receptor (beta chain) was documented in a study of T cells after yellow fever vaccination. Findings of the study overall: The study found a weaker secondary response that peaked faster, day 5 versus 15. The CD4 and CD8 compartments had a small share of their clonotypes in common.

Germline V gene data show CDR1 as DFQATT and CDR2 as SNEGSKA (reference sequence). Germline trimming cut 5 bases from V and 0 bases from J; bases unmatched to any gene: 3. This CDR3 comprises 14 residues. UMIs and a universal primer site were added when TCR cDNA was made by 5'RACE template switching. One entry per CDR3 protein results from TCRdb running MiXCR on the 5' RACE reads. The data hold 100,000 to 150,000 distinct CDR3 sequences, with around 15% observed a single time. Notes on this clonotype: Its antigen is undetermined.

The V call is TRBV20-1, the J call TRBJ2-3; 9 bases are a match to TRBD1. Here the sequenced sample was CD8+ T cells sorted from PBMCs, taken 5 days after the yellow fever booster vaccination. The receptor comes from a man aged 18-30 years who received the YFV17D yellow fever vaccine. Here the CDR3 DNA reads TGCAGTGCTTGGACAGGGGAGAGCACAGATACGCAGTATTTT. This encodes CSAWTGESTDTQYF.